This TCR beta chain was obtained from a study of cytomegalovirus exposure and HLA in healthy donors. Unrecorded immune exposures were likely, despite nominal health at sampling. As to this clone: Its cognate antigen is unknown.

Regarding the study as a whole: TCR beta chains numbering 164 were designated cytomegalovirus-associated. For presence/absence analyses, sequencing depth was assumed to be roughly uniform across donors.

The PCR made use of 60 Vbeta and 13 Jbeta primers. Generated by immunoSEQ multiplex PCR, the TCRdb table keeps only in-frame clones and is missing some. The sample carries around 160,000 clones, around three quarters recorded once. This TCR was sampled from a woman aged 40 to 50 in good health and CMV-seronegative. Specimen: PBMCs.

CDR3 region: CATKSYPQDTEAFF. The CDR3 DNA reads as TGTGCCACCAAATCCTACCCTCAGGACACTGAAGCTTTCTTT. V and J are TRBV28 and TRBJ1-1; D not certain. From germline, CDR1 is MDHEN and CDR2 SYDVKM. V was clipped by 10 bases and J by 3 bases, with 18 bases between them. The CDR3 loop spans 14 amino acids.